These 3 T cell receptor beta chains came from one sample sequenced in a study of blood T cell repertoires in COVID-19. Produced via immunoSEQ multiplex PCR; TCRdb's table is partial and in-frame only. The sample lists roughly 100,000 clones; approximately 80% were seen once. Material: peripheral blood. Receptors were obtained from a woman of 80 years or more with acute or convalescent COVID-19.

This clone was observed a handful of times. Here the CDR3 DNA reads TGTGCCACCCGAAACCGGGGGATTGGCTATGGCTACACCTTC. Protein sequence: CATRNRGIGYGYTF. The chain is built from TRBV19 and TRBJ1-2; D might be TRBD1 (5 bases). Trimming pared 10 bases from V and 4 bases from J, leaving 19 bases between. This CDR3 contains 14 residues. Germline V gene lookup returns CDR1 LNHDA and CDR2 SQIVND (reference sequence).

V gene TRBV2 combines with J gene TRBJ2-1, with TRBD2 matching over 7 bases. The CDR3 length is 14 residues. V lost 8 bases and J lost 4; bases outside the gene matches: 8. Germline V CDR1 and CDR2: SNHLY, FYNNEI. The CDR3: CASRRLAGYNEQFF. CDR3 nucleotides: TGTGCCAGCCGGCGACTAGCAGGTTACAATGAGCAGTTCTTC.

This sequence joins TRBV5-8 and TRBJ2-1, with TRBD2 matching over 7 bases. CDR1 SGHTS and CDR2 YDEGEE come from the germline V gene. CDR3 size: 15 residues. V was pared by 2 bases and J by 2 bases, with 4 bases of the junction left unmatched. The CDR3 DNA is TGTGCCAGCAGCTTTGGGCGGGGGACCTACAATGAGCAGTTCTTC. Protein product: CASSFGRGTYNEQFF.